This T cell receptor (beta chain) appears in the sequencing data of a study of cytomegalovirus exposure and HLA in healthy donors. Study-level results: In a later analysis, TCR beta V- and J-gene trimming was associated with a missense DCLRE1C variant.

Trimming pared 4 bases from V and 4 bases from J, leaving 15 bases between. The germline CDR1 and CDR2 sequences are LNHDA and SQIVND (reference sequence). The CDR3 sequence is 15 residues long. Use of 60 Vbeta and 13 Jbeta primers characterized the PCR. Assay used: immunoSEQ multiplex PCR; TCRdb lists only in-frame clones, some missing. The repertoire holds about 160,000 clones, with about 85% as singletons. Notes on this clone: The antigen remains unidentified.

The chain carries TRBV19 and TRBJ2-3, with D perhaps matching TRBD2 (5 bases). The source material was PBMCs. The TCR was taken from a man aged 50-60 years in good health and CMV-seropositive. In nucleotides, the CDR3 is TGTGCCAGTAGTACCCAGAACGGAGGTGCAGATACGCAGTATTTT. This encodes CASSTQNGGADTQYF.